This T cell receptor (beta chain) is drawn from a study of shared clonotypes between healthy human individuals. Sorted-subset replicate PCRs used 150 to 250 ng of genomic DNA. This amount corresponded to about 30,000 T cell genomes. The assay was immunoSEQ multiplex PCR, and TCRdb's table has in-frame clones only and misses some. The repertoire consists of under 1,100,000 clones, with approximately 76% occurring once and the leading ten covering about 1.4%. The study drew its donors from healthy HIV-negative adults without recent acute infections or vaccinations. Note on this clone: Different DNA sequences within this sample yield the same CDR3.

The germline V and J ends were trimmed by 0 bases and 0 bases, with 10 bases remaining between them. Germline CDR1 SGHRS, CDR2 YFSETQ. The CDR3 contains 16 residues. The clonotype was recovered from a young man in good health. Sequencing was performed on memory CD4+ T cells sorted from blood. Subset meaning: CD45RA-negative fraction. V gene TRBV5-1 combines with J gene TRBJ2-1; D might be TRBD2 (6 bases). For the CDR3, the DNA is TGCGCCAGCAGCTTGGGTGCGGGAAACTCCTACAATGAGCAGTTCTTC. It is translated as CASSLGAGNSYNEQFF.